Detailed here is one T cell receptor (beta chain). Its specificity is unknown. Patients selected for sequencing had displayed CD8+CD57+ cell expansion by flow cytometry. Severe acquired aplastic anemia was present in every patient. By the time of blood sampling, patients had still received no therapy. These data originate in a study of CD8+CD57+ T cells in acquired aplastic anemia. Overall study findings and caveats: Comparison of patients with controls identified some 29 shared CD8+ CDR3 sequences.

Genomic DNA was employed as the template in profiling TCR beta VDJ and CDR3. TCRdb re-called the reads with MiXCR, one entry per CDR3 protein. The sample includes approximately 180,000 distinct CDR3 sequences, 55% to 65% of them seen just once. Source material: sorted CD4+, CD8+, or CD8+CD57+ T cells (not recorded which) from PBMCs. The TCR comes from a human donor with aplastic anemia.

The CDR3 here is CASSLEGGVDDTQYF. The DNA of the CDR3 is TGTGCCAGCAGCTTAGAAGGGGGGGTTGATGATACGCAGTATTTT. The chain has TRBV5-6 and TRBJ2-3; D is possibly TRBD2 (7 bases). This CDR3 contains 15 residues. The V gene lost 2 bases and the J gene lost 6 bases, with 16 bases spanning the gap. Per the germline V gene, CDR1 is SGHDT and CDR2 is YYEEEE. Looking up the rest from reference TRBV5-6 and TRBJ2-3 gives the full variable domain: DAGVTQSPTHLIKTRGQQVTLRCSPKSGHDTVSWYQQALGQGPQFIFQYYEEEERQRGNFPDRFSGHQFPNYSSELNVNALLLGDSALYLCASSLEGGVDDTQYFGPGTRLTVL.